This is a list of T cell receptor beta chains from one sample in a study of T cell responses to AZD1222 COVID-19 vaccine. Some clones are missing from TCRdb's copy, which holds only in-frame ones; the method was immunoSEQ multiplex PCR. The sample carries roughly 150,000 clones, about 93% recorded once. Sequencing was performed on peripheral blood, taken on day 0 of AZD1222 vaccination. Receptors originate from an adult in good health. The CDR3 runs from the conserved cysteine through the conserved F or W. D genes are given only for firm matches. Clone size, where shown, is once, few, many, or a class for clones that have expanded.

CDR3aa,CDR3nt,d_gene,v_gene,j_gene,abundance
CASSVVGGNTIYF,TGTGCCAGCAGCGTAGTAGGCGGAAACACCATATATTTT,NA,TRBV9,TRBJ1-3,NA
CASSMGGGGYTF,TGTGCCAGTAGTATGGGAGGTGGTGGCTACACCTTC,NA,TRBV19,TRBJ1-2,NA
CASSLRGVETQYF,TGTGCCAGCAGCTTAAGGGGGGTGGAGACCCAGTACTTC,NA,TRBV7-9,TRBJ2-5,NA
CASSFLGAGYQPQHF,TGTGCCAGCAGCTTTTTGGGGGCAGGGTATCAGCCCCAGCATTTT,NA,TRBV7-8,TRBJ1-5,once
CASSPTLVITDTQYF,TGTGCCAGCAGCCCCACTTTGGTCATCACAGATACGCAGTATTTT,NA,TRBV5-4,TRBJ2-3,NA
CASSLISGGLTDTQYF,TGTGCCAGCAGCTTAATTAGCGGGGGTCTAACAGATACGCAGTATTTT,TRBD2,TRBV5-5,TRBJ2-3,NA
CASSIGSGGYTGELFF,TGTGCCAGTAGTATAGGGAGCGGGGGGTATACCGGGGAGCTGTTTTTT,TRBD2,TRBV19,TRBJ2-2,few
CASSLTLKETQYF,TGTGCCAGCAGCTTAACGTTAAAGGAGACCCAGTACTTC,NA,TRBV7-3,TRBJ2-5,NA
CASSIQGGTEAFF,TGTGCCAGCAGCATACAGGGGGGCACTGAAGCTTTCTTT,TRBD1,TRBV7-2,TRBJ1-1,NA
CSVEGAGSSYNEQFF,TGCAGCGTTGAAGGAGCAGGGAGCTCCTACAATGAGCAGTTCTTC,NA,TRBV29-1,TRBJ2-1,NA
CASSWGQFNSPLHF,TGTGCCAGCAGCTGGGGACAGTTTAATTCACCCCTCCACTTT,TRBD1,TRBV7-9,TRBJ1-6,NA
CASSFSMGQGNSPLHF,TGTGCCAGCAGCTTCTCTATGGGACAGGGAAATTCACCCCTCCACTTT,TRBD1,TRBV11-3,TRBJ1-6,NA
CATPGQGANNEQFF,TGCGCCACTCCCGGACAGGGGGCGAATAATGAGCAGTTCTTC,TRBD1,TRBV10-1,TRBJ2-1,NA
CASSQGGGALNEQFF,TGCGCCAGCAGCCAAGGCGGGGGGGCCTTGAATGAGCAGTTCTTC,TRBD2,TRBV4-3,TRBJ2-1,NA
CASSSQNTQYF,TGTGCCAGCAGTTCTCAAAATACGCAGTATTTT,NA,TRBV12-3/TRBV12-4,TRBJ2-3,NA
CASSLARGGTEAFF,TGTGCCAGCAGCTTAGCTCGTGGGGGCACTGAAGCTTTCTTT,NA,TRBV11-3,TRBJ1-1,NA
CASSALPGTGSPPRHNSPLHF,TGTGCCAGTAGTGCCCTCCCAGGGACAGGGAGTCCACCAAGGCATAATTCACCCCTCCACTTT,TRBD1,TRBV19,TRBJ1-6,once
CASSTRVDQPQHF,TGTGCCAGCAGTACCAGGGTTGACCAGCCCCAGCATTTT,NA,TRBV27,TRBJ1-5,NA
CASSLVGTASGANVLTF,TGTGCCAGCAGCTTAGTAGGTACCGCCTCTGGGGCCAACGTCCTGACTTTC,NA,TRBV7-2,TRBJ2-6,few
CASSQLPGGPGGELFF,TGTGCCAGCAGCCAATTGCCGGGGGGGCCCGGCGGGGAGCTGTTTTTT,TRBD2,TRBV14,TRBJ2-2,NA
CASSFPAEQYF,TGTGCCAGCAGCTTTCCGGCCGAGCAGTACTTC,NA,TRBV7-9,TRBJ2-7,NA
CASSQGERGGAETQYF,TGTGCCAGCAGCCAAGGGGAGCGAGGCGGTGCAGAGACCCAGTACTTC,NA,TRBV4-2,TRBJ2-5,NA
CASSPSGGVVHEQYF,TGTGCCAGCAGCCCGAGCGGGGGGGTAGTTCACGAGCAGTACTTC,TRBD2,TRBV5-4,TRBJ2-7,NA
CASGFLARSPGANVLTF,TGTGCTAGTGGTTTTTTAGCTAGGTCGCCAGGGGCCAACGTCCTGACTTTC,NA,TRBV12-5,TRBJ2-6,NA
CASSLSGTSRGETQYF,TGTGCCAGTAGCCTTTCCGGGACTTCGAGGGGAGAGACCCAGTACTTC,NA,TRBV19,TRBJ2-5,NA
CASSFGVDEQYF,TGTGCCAGCAGCTTCGGGGTTGACGAGCAGTACTTC,NA,TRBV11-2,TRBJ2-7,NA
CASIGSGSPLHF,TGTGCCAGCATTGGGTCGGGTTCACCCCTCCACTTT,NA,TRBV28,TRBJ1-6,NA
CASRALMDTQYF,TGTGCCAGCAGGGCCCTCATGGATACGCAGTATTTT,NA,TRBV28,TRBJ2-3,NA
CASSRGQGGYGYTF,TGTGCCAGCAGCAGGGGACAGGGTGGCTATGGCTACACCTTC,TRBD1,TRBV6-5,TRBJ1-2,NA
CASSPSLGGGSTDTQYF,TGCGCCAGCAGCCCATCCCTAGGCGGGGGAAGCACAGATACGCAGTATTTT,TRBD2,TRBV4-1,TRBJ2-3,NA
CASSPTSREQFF,TGTGCCAGCTCCCCTACTAGTCGTGAGCAGTTCTTC,NA,TRBV18,TRBJ2-1,NA
CAISESDRAEAFF,TGTGCCATCAGTGAGTCGGACCGCGCTGAAGCTTTCTTT,NA,TRBV10-3,TRBJ1-1,NA
CASSPPATSYGYTF,TGTGCCAGCTCACCACCTGCTACTTCCTATGGCTACACCTTC,NA,TRBV18,TRBJ1-2,NA
CASSETGDTEAFF,TGTGCCAGCAGTGAAACGGGGGACACTGAAGCTTTCTTT,NA,TRBV6-1,TRBJ1-1,NA
CASKAGTGAYEQYF,TGTGCCAGCAAAGCCGGGACAGGGGCGTACGAGCAGTACTTC,TRBD1,TRBV6-5,TRBJ2-7,NA
CASSLDLFAFF,TGTGCCAGCAGCTTGGACCTTTTTGCTTTCTTT,NA,TRBV5-6,TRBJ1-1,once
CASSLGGHQPQHF,TGTGCCAGCAGCTTAGGAGGGCACCAGCCCCAGCATTTT,NA,TRBV7-9,TRBJ1-5,NA
CASRHPGGQEAFF,TGTGCCAGCAGGCACCCGGGGGGGCAGGAAGCTTTCTTT,NA,TRBV6-5,TRBJ1-1,once
CASSDWGGGFYNEQFF,TGTGCCAGCAGTGATTGGGGCGGGGGCTTCTACAATGAGCAGTTCTTC,NA,TRBV25-1,TRBJ2-1,NA
CASSAPPGNEQFF,TGTGCCAGTAGTGCCCCCCCGGGCAATGAGCAGTTCTTC,NA,TRBV19,TRBJ2-1,NA
CASSRINTEAFF,TGTGCCAGCAGTAGGATAAACACTGAAGCTTTCTTT,NA,TRBV6-5,TRBJ1-1,NA
CASSSNNNQPQHF,TGTGCCAGCAGCTCGAACAACAATCAGCCCCAGCATTTT,NA,TRBV7-2,TRBJ1-5,NA
CASRGAVNTEAFF,TGCGCCAGCAGAGGGGCGGTGAACACTGAAGCTTTCTTT,NA,TRBV4-1,TRBJ1-1,NA
CASSPPRQGANTGELFF,TGTGCCAGCTCACCACCTCGACAGGGGGCGAACACCGGGGAGCTGTTTTTT,TRBD1,TRBV18,TRBJ2-2,once
CASSWGGGSYNEQFF,TGTGCCAGCAGTTGGGGGGGCGGGTCCTACAATGAGCAGTTCTTC,NA,TRBV27,TRBJ2-1,NA
CASSLWKDTEAFF,TGTGCCAGCAGCTTATGGAAGGACACTGAAGCTTTCTTT,NA,TRBV7-2,TRBJ1-1,NA